The 13 T cell receptor beta chains below come from one sample, sequenced in a study of T cells after yellow fever vaccination. TCRdb ran MiXCR on the 5' RACE reads and lists one entry per CDR3 protein. The table shows nearly 550,000 distinct CDR3 sequences, with around 21% occurring only once. Material: PBMCs, obtained 15 days after the yellow fever booster vaccination. All receptors derive from a man aged 30 to 39 who received the YFV17D yellow fever vaccine.

The genes are TRBV29-1 and TRBJ2-1; 11 positions match TRBD2. Germline values: CDR1 SQVTM, CDR2 ANQGSEA. Losses at the gene ends were 6 bases for V and 2 bases for J; bases not matched to a gene: 6. The CDR3 has 15 residues. CDR3 nucleotides: TGCAGCGTAACCTCACTAGCGGGGGCCTACAATGAGCAGTTCTTC. It yields the protein CSVTSLAGAYNEQFF.

This clonotype was counted a few times. The chain has TRBV18 and TRBJ1-2, with D hard to call. The ends were cut back, 3 bases at V and 4 bases at J, with 9 bases in the middle. Germline CDR1 and CDR2: KGHSH and LQKENI. There are 13 residues in the CDR3. In DNA, the CDR3 is TGTGCCAGCTCACCCAGCCAGCCCTATGGCTACACCTTC. Translating gives CASSPSQPYGYTF.

This clonotype occurred a few times. The chain recombines TRBV12-3 or TRBV12-4 with TRBJ2-4; D not resolved. V lost 3 bases to trimming and J lost 1 base, with 10 bases between them. There are 15 residues in the CDR3. CDR3 amino acids: CASSLEVGAKNIQYF. CDR3 DNA: TGTGCCAGCAGTTTGGAAGTGGGTGCCAAAAACATTCAGTACTTC.

This clonotype was detected only a few times. This chain uses TRBV27 with TRBJ2-5, with 9 bases that match TRBD2. CDR1 MNHEY and CDR2 SMNVEV come from the germline V gene (reference sequence). J lost 5 bases, V lost 7 bases, and 23 bases had no gene match. The length of the CDR3 is 19 residues. The CDR3 region is CASMGGGAETSGWEETQYF. The DNA for the CDR3 is TGTGCCAGCATGGGGGGGGGAGCCGAGACTAGCGGCTGGGAGGAGACCCAGTACTTC.

There are a few counts of this clonotype. The V call is TRBV6-1, the J call TRBJ2-1; D unresolved. This CDR3 is 10 amino acids long. Trimming took 7 bases from V and 7 from J, leaving 5 bases between them. Germline CDR1 and CDR2: MNHNS and SASEGT. CDR3 in amino acids: CASTNNEQFF. CDR3 nucleotides: TGTGCCAGCACTAATAATGAGCAGTTCTTC.

V gene TRBV2 combines with J gene TRBJ1-5; TRBD1 is a possible D gene (6 bases). V was cut by 5 bases and J by 0 bases, with 8 bases left in between. The CDR3 loop spans 14 amino acids. The V gene's germline CDR1 is SNHLY and CDR2 FYNNEI. The CDR3 DNA is TGTGCCAGCAGTCGGACAGATAGCAATCAGCCCCAGCATTTT. The encoded protein is CASSRTDSNQPQHF.

This clonotype came up a few times. The chain has TRBV24-1 and TRBJ2-1; 7 bases line up with TRBD2. The CDR3 consists of 15 residues. V shed 2 bases, J shed 9 bases, and the junction held 9 bases outside the gene matches. Germline CDR1 and CDR2: KGHDR and SFDVKD. The CDR3 coding sequence is TGTGCCACCAGTGATTCTACGGGACTACCAATTGAGCAGTTCTTC. Encoded protein: CATSDSTGLPIEQFF.

The chain combines TRBV5-1 with TRBJ2-7, with D tentatively TRBD1 (5 bases). V was pared by 3 bases and J by 5 bases, with 12 bases between. CDR3 length: 13 amino acids. The germline V gene encodes CDR1 SGHRS and CDR2 YFSETQ. CDR3 protein: CASSSGRANEQYF. For the CDR3, the DNA is TGCGCCAGCAGCTCCGGCAGGGCCAACGAGCAGTACTTC.

This clonotype has more than one count but fewer than ten. The chain carries TRBV7-2 and TRBJ2-7; 11 positions agree with TRBD2. J gave up 5 bases and V 5 bases, and 8 bases lay outside the gene matches. The CDR3 loop spans 15 amino acids. Germline CDR1 and CDR2: SGHTA and FQGNSA. The CDR3 loop is CASSGDSGRAHEQYF. For the CDR3, the DNA is TGTGCCAGCAGCGGAGATAGCGGGAGGGCCCACGAGCAGTACTTC.

This clonotype was recorded once. CDR3 sequence (DNA): TGTGCCACCAGCAGCCGCGGACTAGCGGGAGATGAGCAGTTCTTC. Translated, it gives CATSSRGLAGDEQFF. The V gene is TRBV15, the J gene TRBJ2-1, with 13 bases fitting TRBD2. Germline CDR1 reads LNHNV; CDR2 reads YYDKDF (reference sequence). Germline trimming cut 3 bases from V and 8 bases from J; bases unmatched to any gene: 4. This CDR3 contains 15 residues.

This clonotype was recorded a few times. The V and J genes are TRBV7-9 and TRBJ1-1; D may be TRBD1 (6 bases). The germline V and J ends were trimmed by 8 bases and 3 bases, with 10 bases remaining between them. The CDR3 spans 12 residues. Germline CDR1 reads SEHNR; CDR2 reads FQNEAQ (reference sequence). The DNA for the CDR3 is TGTGCCAGCGACCAGGGGCACACTGAAGCTTTCTTT. Amino acid sequence: CASDQGHTEAFF.

V gene TRBV20-1 combines with J gene TRBJ2-2; no firm D call. CDR3 length: 11 residues. Trimming shortened V by 3 bases and J by 8 bases, and 7 bases separated the two germline ends. Germline CDR1 DFQATT, CDR2 SNEGSKA (reference sequence). The CDR3 reads CSARPLGELFF. The CDR3 DNA reads as TGCAGTGCTAGGCCCTTGGGGGAGCTGTTTTTT.

The genes are TRBV7-3 and TRBJ2-7; tentatively, D is TRBD2 (5 bases). The germline V gene has CDR1 SGHTA and CDR2 FQGTGA. V was shortened by 3 bases and J by 5 bases, with 14 bases between the two germline ends. The CDR3 covers 14 residues. Written as DNA, the CDR3 is TGTGCCAGCAGCTTGTACGGGGTCTCGGACGAGCAGTACTTC. Translating gives CASSLYGVSDEQYF. The variable domain in full, with the rest retrieved from reference TRBV7-3 and TRBJ2-7, is GAGVSQTPSNKVTEKGKYVELRCDPISGHTALYWYRQSLGQGPEFLIYFQGTGAADDSGLPNDRFFAVRPEGSVSTLKIQRTERGDSAVYLCASSLYGVSDEQYFGPGTRLTVT.